The text below deals with one TCR beta chain. Per the authors' pipeline: Out-of-frame sequences were removed, leaving about 2.2 million distinct TCRbeta sequences. TCRdb's copy holds only in-frame clones and misses some; the assay was immunoSEQ multiplex PCR. The V and J calls and clone size were taken over from that table, and D and trimming were inferred from the DNA. The sample consists of under 80,000 clones, around four fifths of them appearing once. The sample belongs to a study of memory CD4+ T cells and cytomegalovirus serostatus. The sort gate was single viable CD3+CD4+CD8-CD45RO+ cells for memory CD4+ T cells. Serum IgG to CMV pp150, pp28, p38 and p52 defined serostatus. This CDR3 spans 14 amino acids. The V end was cut by 0 bases, the J end by 13 bases, with 16 bases between. Per germline, CDR1 LNHNV and CDR2 YYDKDF (reference sequence).

V usage is TRBV15 and J usage is TRBJ2-1; perhaps TRBD2 as D (6 bases). The TCR sequence derives from an adult in good health and CMV-seropositive. Sequenced: memory CD4+ T cells from blood. The CDR3 loop reads CATSRDSIRTIQFF. CDR3 in DNA: TGTGCCACCAGCAGAGATAGTATAAGGACTATCCAGTTCTTC. Full variable domain (remainder filled in from reference TRBV15 and TRBJ2-1): DAMVIQNPRYQVTQFGKPVTLSCSQTLNHNVMYWYQQKSSQAPKLLFHYYDKDFNNEADTPDNFQSRRPNTSFCFLDIRSPGLGDTAMYLCATSRDSIRTIQFFGPGTRLTVL.